This T cell receptor beta chain derives from a study of siplizumab effects on memory and regulatory T cells. Study findings and constraints: Naive T cells seemed more diverse than memory cells and seemed major alloresponse contributors.

Using immunoSEQ multiplex PCR, the repertoire was profiled, and TCRdb retains in-frame clones only, with some absent. This table holds about 50,000 clones, about 93% found once. This CDR3 contains 17 residues. Germline CDR1 reads MNHEY; CDR2 reads SMNVEV (reference sequence). Between the trimmed V and J ends, which lost 0 bases and 6 bases, there was a span of 17 bases. Worth noting for this clone: The antigen remains undetermined.

This TCR derives from a human donor in good health. Sample: CD8+ T cells sorted from blood. V usage is TRBV27 and J usage is TRBJ2-2; D not resolved. CDR3 coding DNA: TGTGCCAGCAGTTTATCGAATTCTGCTAGTTGGGCCGGGGAGCTGTTTTTT. It codes for CASSLSNSASWAGELFF.